This TCR beta chain appears in the sequencing data of a study of read filtering for tumor transcriptome and immune sequencing. Turning to the study itself: Patients were some 16 male and around 13 female, mean age approximately 60 years, range roughly 45 to 85. Findings and limits, study-wide: Correlation between methods rose after single-read clonotypes were removed. Compared with RNA-seq, IR-seq gave much higher clonotype depth and reliability.

CDR1 is LGHNA, CDR2 YNFKEQ, per germline. The CDR3 has 16 residues. V was trimmed by 0 bases and J by 5 bases, leaving 16 bases between them. This clonotype has at least ten counts. Its antigen is undetermined. This library used approximately 0.4 ug RNA and molecular barcoded adaptors spanning alpha/delta and beta/gamma chains. TCRdb re-called the reads through MiXCR, storing one row per CDR3 protein. The sample includes tens of thousands of distinct CDR3 sequences, less than 20% of them seen just once. Sequenced material: a population of CD138-negative cells sorted from bone marrow. The clonotype originates from a donor at least 40 years old with multiple myeloma. The chain joins TRBV4-2 to TRBJ1-2; maybe TRBD1 (5 bases). Here the CDR3 reads CASSQELWTTRYGYTF. Written as DNA, the CDR3 is TGTGCCAGCAGCCAAGAACTGTGGACAACACGGTATGGCTACACCTTC.